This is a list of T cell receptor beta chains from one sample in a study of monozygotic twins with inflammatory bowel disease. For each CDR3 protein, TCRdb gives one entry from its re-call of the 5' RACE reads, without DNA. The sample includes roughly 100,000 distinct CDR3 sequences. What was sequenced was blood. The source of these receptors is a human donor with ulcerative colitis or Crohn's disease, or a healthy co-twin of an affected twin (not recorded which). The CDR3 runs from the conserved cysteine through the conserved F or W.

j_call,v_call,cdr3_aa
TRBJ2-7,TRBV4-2,CASSQGVDHREYF
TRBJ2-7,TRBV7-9,CASSPGTSVEQYF
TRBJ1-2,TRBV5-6,CASSSVGRDRPYGYTF
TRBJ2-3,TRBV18,CASSPIGGVTPDTQYF
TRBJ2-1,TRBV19,CASTLGGTGDNEQFF
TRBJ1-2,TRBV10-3,CAISEGTGYTF
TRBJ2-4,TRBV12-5,CASGSRLAETSIAKNIQYF
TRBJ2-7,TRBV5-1,CASSSPGSYEQYF
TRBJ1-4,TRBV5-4,CASSSPMDGGEKLFF
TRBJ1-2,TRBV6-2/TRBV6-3,CASSYYRPGYGYTF
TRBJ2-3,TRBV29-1,CSVGRSGGLTDTQYF
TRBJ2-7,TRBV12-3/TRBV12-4,CASSYSLYGGGYEQYF
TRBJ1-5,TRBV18,CASSPIQGGVSNQPQHF
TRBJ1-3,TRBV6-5,CASSSPRTGTGNTIYF
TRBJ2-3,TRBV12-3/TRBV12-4,CASSLRGTGGVHTQYF
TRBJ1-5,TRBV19,CASRGQGNQPQHF
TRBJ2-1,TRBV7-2,CASSAPGIDGLVFLVNEQFF
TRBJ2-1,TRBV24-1,CATSAISSGSSGYNEQFF
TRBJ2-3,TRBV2,CASSVDRKSTDTQYF
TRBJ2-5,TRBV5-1,CASNPGTYQETQYF
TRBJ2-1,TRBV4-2,CASSQEEGWQGIYEQFF
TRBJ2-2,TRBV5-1,CASSYAGGRGTGELFF
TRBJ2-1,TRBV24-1,CATSDSRDRAKPAVF
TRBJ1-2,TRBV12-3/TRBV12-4,CALALLGNYGYTF
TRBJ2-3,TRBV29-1,CSVEDPAGTDTQYF
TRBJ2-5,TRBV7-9,CASSFDAETQYF
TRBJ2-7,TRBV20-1,CSARKPQGLATGVSF
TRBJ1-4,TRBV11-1,CASSGRQSRFATNEKLFF
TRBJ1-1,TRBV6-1,CASRGDIWVNTEAFF
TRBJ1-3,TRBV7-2,CASSRLDRGGNTIYF
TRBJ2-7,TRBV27,CASSWDSSSYEQYF
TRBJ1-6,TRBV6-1,CASRLPGQGSTLHF
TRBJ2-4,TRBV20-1,CSARTGLAKNIQYF
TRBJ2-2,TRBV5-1,CASSSMRTSANTGELFF
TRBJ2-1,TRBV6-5,CASSYSQLPYNEQFF
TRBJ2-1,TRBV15,CATSRDSRLAGGDEQFF
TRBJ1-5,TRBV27,CASSLREGNQPQHF
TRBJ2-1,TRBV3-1,CASSLPGTGVYNEQFF
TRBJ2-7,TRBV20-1,CSARDSTSGGAYEQYF
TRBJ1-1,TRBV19,CASRTKTSGTDTEAFF
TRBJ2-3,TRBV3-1,CASSQDPGLAGGTQYF
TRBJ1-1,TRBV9,CASSVGARGNLNTEAFF
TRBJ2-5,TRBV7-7,CASRSGGPGETQYF
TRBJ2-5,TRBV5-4,CASSLVSGLQETQYF
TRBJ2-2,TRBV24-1,CATSDVTGTHNTGELFF
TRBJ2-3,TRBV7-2,CASCQDLSTDTQYF
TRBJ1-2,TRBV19,CASRSQSDGYTF
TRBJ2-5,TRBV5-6,CASSPAGGAQETQYF
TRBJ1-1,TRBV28,CASCDLGPPTEAFF
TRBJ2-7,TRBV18,CASSPTLGPYEQYF
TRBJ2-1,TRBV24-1,CATSDSGQGRPYNEQFF
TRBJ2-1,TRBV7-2,CASSFDGGRGNEQFF
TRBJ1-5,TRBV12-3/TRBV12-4,CASRGDSPFGPQHF